This TCR beta chain comes out of a study of cytomegalovirus exposure and HLA in healthy donors. This PCR relied on a set of 60 Vbeta primers and 13 Jbeta primers. Here immunoSEQ multiplex PCR was the method, and the copy in TCRdb shows in-frame clones only, minus some. The profile covers about 140,000 clones, with about 80% appearing a single time and about 2.9% taken by the ten largest. This clone has more than one count but fewer than ten. This specimen includes other DNA sequences encoding the same CDR3. This sequence was found in a female donor in good health and CMV-seronegative. The sample consisted of PBMCs.

Here the CDR3 reads CASSVASVSYEQYF. The CDR3 DNA reads TGTGCCAGCAGCGTAGCTTCCGTTTCCTACGAGCAGTACTTC. The rearrangement uses TRBV9 and TRBJ2-7; no definite D call. V was pared by 0 bases and J by 1 base, with 8 bases between. Germline loops: CDR1 SGDLS, CDR2 YYNGEE. The CDR3 is made up of 14 amino acids.